The 7 T cell receptor beta chains in this list originate from one sample, sequenced in a study of blood T cells in healthy people across ages. PCR was performed a second time for 7 to 11 cycles using a sample-barcoded 5' primer and a J-beta primer mix. A single record per CDR3 protein comes from TCRdb applying MiXCR to the 5' RACE reads. The sample has fewer than 2,000,000 distinct CDR3 sequences; around 40% are singletons. The specimen sequenced was blood. Receptors were obtained from a human donor in good health.

This clonotype was detected only a few times. The chain carries TRBV10-3 and TRBJ2-7; 8 nucleotides align to TRBD1. The germline gives CDR1 ENHRY, CDR2 SYGVKD. There are 14 residues in the CDR3. Trimming at V came to 10 bases and at J to 2 bases, leaving 10 bases not matched to a gene. CDR3 in DNA: TGTGCCACCCGCCGACAGGGGATAACCTACGAGCAGTACTTC. Amino acid sequence: CATRRQGITYEQYF.

This clonotype was observed a few times. The CDR3 DNA is TGTGCCAGCAGCCAAAGGCTTAAGGGACAGGGCGGTGAAAAACTGTTTTTT. It translates to CASSQRLKGQGGEKLFF. V and J are TRBV4-2 and TRBJ1-4; TRBD1 matches at 9 bases. J lost 7 bases, V lost 2 bases, and 11 bases had no gene match. CDR3 size: 17 residues. The germline gives CDR1 LGHNA, CDR2 YNFKEQ.

This clonotype was found a few times. The chain combines TRBV10-3 with TRBJ2-6; unclear D gene. The CDR3 loop spans 15 amino acids. The V and J ends lost 7 bases and 0 bases respectively, with 10 bases between them. CDR1 and CDR2 from the germline V gene are ENHRY and SYGVKD. The CDR3, as DNA: TGTGCCATCATGGGCAGCCTCTCTGGGGCCAACGTCCTGACTTTC. Protein sequence: CAIMGSLSGANVLTF.

This clonotype was seen a handful of times. The V and J genes are TRBV27 and TRBJ1-2; D gene uncertain. CDR3 size: 13 residues. With 6 bases removed from V and 3 bases from J, the gap between germline ends came to 11 bases. Germline-derived CDR1 and CDR2 are MNHEY and SMNVEV (reference sequence). The CDR3 nucleotides are TGTGCCAGCAGGTTTAGGGTGGACTATGGCTACACCTTC. It translates to CASRFRVDYGYTF.

The rearrangement uses TRBV3-1 and TRBJ2-7, with 8 bases fitting TRBD1. This CDR3 has 17 amino acids. V dropped 0 bases and J dropped 3; count of bases not matched to a gene: 10. Per germline, CDR1 LGHDT and CDR2 YNNKEL (reference sequence). CDR3: CASSQEGTGTGSYEQYF. CDR3 nucleotide sequence: TGTGCCAGCAGCCAAGAGGGAACCGGGACAGGTAGCTACGAGCAGTACTTC.

This sequence joins TRBV20-1 and TRBJ1-2; 8 bases are a match to TRBD1. This CDR3 has 16 amino acids. Losses at the gene ends were 0 bases for V and 1 base for J; bases not matched to a gene: 7. CDR1 DFQATT and CDR2 SNEGSKA come from the germline V gene (reference sequence). Here the CDR3 DNA reads TGCAGTGCTAGAGACCCGACAGGGGATAATAACTATGGCTACACCTTC. It is translated as CSARDPTGDNNYGYTF.

This chain links TRBV20-1 with TRBJ2-1; 7 nucleotides line up with TRBD1. The CDR3 is 14 amino acids. The trim removed 3 bases at V and 8 bases at J, leaving 10 bases unmatched. Germline V gives CDR1 DFQATT, CDR2 SNEGSKA (reference sequence). The chain's CDR3 is CSARDRTGIDEQFF. The DNA for the CDR3 is TGCAGTGCTAGGGACAGGACCGGGATTGATGAGCAGTTCTTC.